These 22 T cell receptor beta chains originate from one sample sequenced in a study of T-cell memory formation after mild COVID-19. MiXCR, run by TCRdb on the 5' RACE reads, gives a single entry per CDR3 protein. Found here are hundreds of thousands of distinct CDR3 sequences, around a sixth of them singletons; the top ten hold roughly 8.2%. The source material was PBMCs or a T cell subset sorted from them (not recorded which). These receptors came from an adult woman who had mild COVID-19 (a few samples of this study predate the infection). Cell type and time point are not known.

This clonotype turned up a few times. The chain recombines TRBV9 with TRBJ2-3; no definite D call. V was trimmed by 1 base and J by 1 base, leaving 16 bases between them. There are 17 residues in the CDR3. Germline assignment: CDR1 SGDLS and CDR2 YYNGEE. CDR3 in DNA: TGTGCCAGCAGCGTACCCGAAACTTTGGCTGGCACAGATACGCAGTATTTT. Translation gives CASSVPETLAGTDTQYF.

This sequence joins TRBV5-6 and TRBJ2-1; D is perhaps TRBD1 or TRBD2 (5 bases each). The CDR3 has 15 residues. Germline CDR1 is SGHDT and CDR2 is YYEEEE. The V end lost 4 bases, the J end lost 7 bases, and 18 bases lay between the germline ends. CDR3 sequence: CASSPWLSGPNEQFF. In DNA, the CDR3 is TGTGCCAGCAGCCCCTGGCTATCGGGGCCGAATGAGCAGTTCTTC.

This chain connects TRBV18 to TRBJ1-2; D is uncertain. Germline V gives CDR1 KGHSH, CDR2 LQKENI. Between the trimmed V and J ends, which lost 5 bases and 8 bases, there was a span of 18 bases. This CDR3 has 14 amino acids. CDR3 sequence: CASSSQVPRSGYTF. The CDR3, as DNA: TGTGCCAGCTCAAGTCAGGTTCCGAGGTCGGGCTACACCTTC.

This CDR3 reads CASSVADRGGADTQYF. DNA for the CDR3: TGTGCCAGCAGCGTAGCAGACAGGGGTGGCGCAGATACGCAGTATTTT. The J gene is TRBJ2-3, the V gene TRBV9; 8 nucleotides align to TRBD1. Per germline, CDR1 SGDLS and CDR2 YYNGEE. The CDR3 spans 16 residues. The V gene end was trimmed by 0 bases and the J gene end by 4 bases; junction bases not matched to a gene: 7.

The table lists this clonotype with a few counts. V is TRBV7-8 and J is TRBJ2-5, with 11 bases lining up with TRBD2. Germline V gene sequence: CDR1 SGHVS, CDR2 FQNEAQ. V lost 1 base and J lost 5; bases outside the gene matches: 6. The CDR3 runs to 16 residues. The CDR3 region has the DNA TGTGCCAGCAGCTTAGTAGCGGGAGGGCCCTCGGAGACCCAGTACTTC. Residues: CASSLVAGGPSETQYF. The full variable domain, completed using reference TRBV7-8 and TRBJ2-5, is GAGVSQSPRYKVAKRGQDVALRCDPISGHVSLFWYQQALGQGPEFLTYFQNEAQLDKSGLPSDRFFAERPEGSVSTLKIQRTQQEDSAVYLCASSLVAGGPSETQYFGPGTRLLVL.

This clonotype was recorded many times. The rearrangement links TRBV6-2 or TRBV6-3 to TRBJ1-5; D call uncertain. The length of the CDR3 is 14 residues. Trimming left V 6 bases short and J 6 bases short, with 15 bases between. Per germline, CDR1 MNHEY and CDR2 SVGEGT. The CDR3 spells CASRADGLSQPQHF. In nucleotides, the CDR3 is TGTGCCAGCAGAGCGGACGGGCTGAGTCAGCCCCAGCATTTT.

This clonotype was counted a few times. The CDR3 protein is CASSSDGRNYGYTF. The CDR3 coding sequence is TGTGCCAGCAGTTCCGACGGACGGAACTATGGCTACACCTTC. J is TRBJ1-2 and V is TRBV6-5; the D is unclear. This CDR3 is 14 amino acids long. The V and J ends lost 4 bases and 2 bases respectively, with 11 bases between them. Germline V CDR1 and CDR2: MNHEY, SVGAGI.

This clonotype was detected many times. This chain links TRBV3-1 with TRBJ2-1; 7 nucleotides agree with TRBD2. V trimming: 2 bases; J trimming: 9 bases; junction bases outside the gene matches: 7. Germline CDR1 and CDR2: LGHDT and YNNKEL (reference sequence). The CDR3 is 14 amino acids. The CDR3 DNA sequence: TGTGCCAGCAGCCAAAAGCCTAGCGGAAGTGAGCAGTTCTTC. Translated: CASSQKPSGSEQFF.

J is TRBJ1-6 and V is TRBV7-2; no clear D gene. Trimming pared 1 base from V and 10 bases from J, leaving 8 bases between. This CDR3 is 13 amino acids long. In germline, CDR1 is SGHTA, CDR2 FQGNSA. CDR3 in amino acids: CASSLGGGSPLHF. For the CDR3, the DNA is TGTGCCAGCAGCTTAGGTGGTGGCTCACCCCTCCACTTT.

The CDR3 DNA reads as TGTGCCAGCAGTGACCACGACGAAAACTATGGCTACACCTTC. It specifies CASSDHDENYGYTF. The chain carries TRBV25-1 and TRBJ1-2; D ambiguous. This CDR3 comprises 14 residues. Germline V gene data show CDR1 as MGHDK and CDR2 as SYGVNS. V lost 3 bases, J lost 2 bases, and 10 bases lay in between.

The gene calls are TRBV2 and TRBJ2-1; D might be TRBD2 (6 bases). V lost 4 bases and J 5 bases, leaving 15 bases between the germline ends. There are 15 residues in the CDR3. Germline CDR1 reads SNHLY; CDR2 reads FYNNEI. CDR3 region: CASSGGRRGHNEQFF. The DNA of the CDR3 is TGTGCCAGCAGTGGGGGTCGGCGGGGTCACAATGAGCAGTTCTTC.

The V call is TRBV7-9, the J call TRBJ2-3; 7 bases fit TRBD2. Germline values: CDR1 SEHNR, CDR2 FQNEAQ (reference sequence). The ends lost 3 bases at V and 2 bases at J; junction bases unmatched: 8. The CDR3 length is 16 residues. The CDR3 protein is CASSFASGGPTDTQYF. The DNA for the CDR3 is TGTGCCAGCAGCTTCGCATCGGGGGGTCCCACAGATACGCAGTATTTT.

This clonotype was observed a handful of times. CDR3 sequence (DNA): TGTGCCAGCAGTTTCGGAGGGGGGGGATCCTACGAGCAGTACTTC. Translated: CASSFGGGGSYEQYF. The V gene is TRBV12-3 or TRBV12-4, the J gene TRBJ2-7, with D possibly matching TRBD2 (7 bases). The V end was cut by 3 bases, the J end by 1 base, with 13 bases between. The CDR3 totals 15 residues.

Only a few counts were recorded for this clonotype. The V gene is TRBV29-1, the J gene TRBJ2-7; TRBD2 matches at 10 bases. The CDR3 is made up of 14 amino acids. V gave up 3 bases and J gave up 0 bases; unmatched junction bases: 2. The germline gives CDR1 SQVTM, CDR2 ANQGSEA. As DNA, the CDR3 is TGCAGCGTTGAGTCTAGCGGGAGCTCCTACGAGCAGTACTTC. Encoded protein: CSVESSGSSYEQYF.

This clonotype was seen more than once but under ten times. V usage is TRBV10-3 and J usage is TRBJ2-2; perhaps TRBD1 as D (6 bases). This CDR3 contains 14 residues. The V gene's germline CDR1 is ENHRY and CDR2 SYGVKD. Between the trimmed V and J ends, which lost 6 bases and 1 base, there was a span of 9 bases. CDR3 protein: CAISKTGNTGELFF. In DNA form, the CDR3 reads TGTGCCATCAGCAAGACAGGGAACACCGGGGAGCTGTTTTTT.

A few counts support this clonotype. J is TRBJ2-5 and V is TRBV7-9; TRBD1 matches 9 bases. The germline V gene encodes CDR1 SEHNR and CDR2 FQNEAQ (reference sequence). With 11 bases clipped from V and 5 bases from J, the junction kept 9 bases outside the gene matches. The CDR3 covers 13 residues. For the CDR3, the DNA is TGTGCCGTAAACAGGGGGCCGGAGGAGACCCAGTACTTC. Residues: CAVNRGPEETQYF.

The count of this clonotype is one. The chain couples TRBV18 to TRBJ1-5, with 7 bases identical to TRBD1. Unmatched junction bases numbered 5, after V lost 3 bases and J lost 3 bases. Germline-derived CDR1 and CDR2 are KGHSH and LQKENI. This CDR3 comprises 15 residues. The DNA of the CDR3 is TGTGCCAGCTCACCGACAGGGAATCCCAATCAGCCCCAGCATTTT. It specifies CASSPTGNPNQPQHF.

This clonotype showed up just a few times. The chain has TRBV24-1 and TRBJ2-1; 10 bases line up with TRBD1. Germline-derived CDR1 and CDR2 are KGHDR and SFDVKD. CDR3 size: 15 residues. V shed 7 bases and J 2 bases; nucleotides not matched to a gene: 4. The CDR3 DNA reads as TGTGCCACCAGGCCGGACAGGGGGGCCTACAATGAGCAGTTCTTC. Protein sequence: CATRPDRGAYNEQFF.

This chain uses TRBV5-1 with TRBJ2-3; 7 bases map to TRBD2. The CDR3 length is 18 residues. The germline gives CDR1 SGHRS, CDR2 YFSETQ. Trimming cost V 1 base and J 3 bases; bases outside gene matches: 14. The CDR3 reads CASSLSRRGGSTTDTQYF. The CDR3 bases are TGCGCCAGCAGCTTGTCCCGGCGCGGCGGGAGCACGACAGATACGCAGTATTTT.

Many counts were recorded for this clonotype. V usage is TRBV5-1 and J usage is TRBJ2-1; 9 nucleotides match TRBD2. The germline V gene encodes CDR1 SGHRS and CDR2 YFSETQ. CDR3 length: 17 amino acids. V dropped 4 bases and J dropped 6; count of bases not matched to a gene: 14. CDR3: CASSPGGHSGGLNEQFF. In DNA, the CDR3 is TGCGCCAGCAGCCCGGGAGGCCATAGCGGGGGCCTCAATGAGCAGTTCTTC.

The chain uses TRBV7-2 and TRBJ1-1; TRBD1 matches at 10 bases. V gave up 4 bases and J gave up 5 bases; unmatched junction bases: 13. The CDR3 loop spans 17 amino acids. Looked up from germline, CDR1 is SGHTA and CDR2 is FQGNSA. Here the CDR3 reads CASSSLVYDRGRTEAFF. CDR3 coding DNA: TGTGCCAGCAGCTCCCTAGTCTATGACAGGGGGCGAACTGAAGCTTTCTTT. The full variable domain, its missing parts supplied by reference TRBV7-2 and TRBJ1-1, is GAGVSQSPSNKVTEKGKDVELRCDPISGHTALYWYRQSLGQGLEFLIYFQGNSAPDKSGLPSDRFSAERTGGSVSTLTIQRTQQEDSAVYLCASSSLVYDRGRTEAFFGQGTRLTVV.

This chain uses TRBV20-1 with TRBJ2-5; a weak D match, TRBD2 (5 bases). This CDR3 contains 13 residues. Trimming removed 0 bases from V and 2 bases from J, with 7 bases in between. Germline V CDR1 and CDR2: DFQATT, SNEGSKA (reference sequence). The CDR3 spells CSARDRGQETQYF. DNA of the CDR3: TGCAGTGCTAGAGACCGGGGACAAGAGACCCAGTACTTC.